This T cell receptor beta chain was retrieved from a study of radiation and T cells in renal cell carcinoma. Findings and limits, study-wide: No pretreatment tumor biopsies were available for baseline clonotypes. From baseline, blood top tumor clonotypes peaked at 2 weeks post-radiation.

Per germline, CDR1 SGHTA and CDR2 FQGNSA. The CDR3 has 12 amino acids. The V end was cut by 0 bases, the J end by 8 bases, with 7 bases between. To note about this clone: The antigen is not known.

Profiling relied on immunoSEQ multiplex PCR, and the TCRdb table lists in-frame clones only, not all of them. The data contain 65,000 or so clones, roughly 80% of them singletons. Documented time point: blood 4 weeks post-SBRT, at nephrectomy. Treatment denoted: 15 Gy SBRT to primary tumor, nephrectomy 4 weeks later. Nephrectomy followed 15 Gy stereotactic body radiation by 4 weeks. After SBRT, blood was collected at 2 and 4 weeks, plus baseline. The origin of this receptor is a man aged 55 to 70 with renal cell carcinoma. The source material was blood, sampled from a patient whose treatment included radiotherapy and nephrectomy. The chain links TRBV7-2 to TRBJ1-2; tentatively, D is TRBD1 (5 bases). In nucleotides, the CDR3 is TGTGCCAGCAGCTTAGCCAGGGAGGGCTACACCTTC. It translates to CASSLAREGYTF.